This entry lists 19 T cell receptor beta chains sequenced from one sample in a study of T cells and Merkel cell carcinoma outcomes. Using immunoSEQ multiplex PCR, the repertoire was profiled, and TCRdb retains in-frame clones only, with some absent. The data contain roughly 15,000 clones, 80% to 90% of them singletons. The specimen was tumor tissue from Merkel cell carcinoma. The receptor set was obtained from a human donor with Merkel cell carcinoma.

The chain combines TRBV19 with TRBJ2-2, with a possible D match to TRBD1 (6 bases). V shed 7 bases and J shed 2 bases, with 14 bases lying between them. Germline values: CDR1 LNHDA, CDR2 SQIVND (reference sequence). CDR3 length: 15 residues. The CDR3 loop is CASNPRTVNTGELFF. Written as DNA, the CDR3 is TGTGCCAGTAACCCGAGGACAGTTAACACCGGGGAGCTGTTTTTT.

The chain recombines TRBV10-3 with TRBJ2-7; possibly TRBD2 for D (5 bases). This CDR3 comprises 13 residues. The germline CDR1 and CDR2 sequences are ENHRY and SYGVKD. V dropped 10 bases and J dropped 0 bases, with 13 bases sitting between them. The CDR3 nucleotides read TGTGCCACCTATAGCGAGTTCTCCTACGAGCAGTACTTC. Translated, it gives CATYSEFSYEQYF.

The chain joins TRBV7-6 to TRBJ2-3; 7 positions agree with TRBD2. The germline gives CDR1 SGHVS, CDR2 FNYEAQ. The CDR3 spans 17 residues. Trimming removed 5 bases from V and 2 bases from J; junction bases left unmatched: 13. CDR3: CASSPRGKRGFTDTQYF. In DNA form, the CDR3 reads TGTGCCAGCAGCCCAAGAGGCAAGCGGGGATTCACAGATACGCAGTATTTT.

The chain couples TRBV6-1 to TRBJ2-4, with 14 bases aligning to TRBD2. Germline CDR1 MNHNS, CDR2 SASEGT. This CDR3 is 13 amino acids long. Unmatched junction bases numbered 5, after V lost 3 bases and J lost 16 bases. The CDR3 spells CASSDGLAGGKYF. The CDR3 DNA reads TGTGCCAGCAGTGATGGACTAGCGGGGGGCAAATACTTC.

The genes are TRBV29-1 and TRBJ1-1; 8 bases fit TRBD1. J lost 6 bases, V lost 4 bases, and 13 bases had no gene match. The CDR3 is made up of 15 amino acids. Germline values: CDR1 SQVTM, CDR2 ANQGSEA. For the CDR3, the DNA is TGCAGCGTTGCTGACAGGGGTGTAAGTTTCGCTGAAGCTTTCTTT. Amino acid sequence: CSVADRGVSFAEAFF.

V and J are TRBV20-1 and TRBJ2-1; D gene ambiguous. The V and J ends lost 6 bases and 4 bases respectively, with 7 bases between them. This CDR3 has 11 amino acids. The germline V gene has CDR1 DFQATT and CDR2 SNEGSKA (reference sequence). CDR3 amino acids: CSASHYNEQFF. The CDR3 DNA follows: TGCAGTGCCTCACATTACAATGAGCAGTTCTTC.

This clone showed up just once. The chain is built from TRBV28 and TRBJ2-7; D possibly corresponds to TRBD2 (7 bases). Trimming removed 6 bases at V and 0 bases at J, with 15 bases between. This CDR3 region has 15 residues. CDR1 is MDHEN, CDR2 SYDVKM, per germline. This CDR3 is CASSLGGGSSYEQYF. The CDR3 nucleotides are TGTGCCAGCAGCCTCGGGGGCGGGAGCTCCTACGAGCAGTACTTC.

The gene calls are TRBV29-1 and TRBJ2-1; a weak D match, TRBD1 (5 bases). This CDR3 comprises 12 residues. V lost 4 bases to trimming and J lost 8 bases, with 12 bases between them. Germline-derived CDR1 and CDR2 are SQVTM and ANQGSEA. CDR3 region: CSVGRGIHEQFF. In DNA, the CDR3 is TGCAGCGTTGGTAGGGGTATCCATGAGCAGTTCTTC.

The chain has TRBV5-5 and TRBJ2-3; D unclear. The CDR3 runs to 13 residues. V lost 8 bases and J lost 1, with 11 bases in between. Germline CDR1 SGHKS, CDR2 YYEKEE (reference sequence). The CDR3 protein is CASVISGTDTQYF. CDR3 bases: TGTGCCAGTGTTATTTCTGGCACAGATACGCAGTATTTT.

The rearrangement links TRBV19 to TRBJ2-5, with D possibly being TRBD2 (6 bases). The CDR3 consists of 14 residues. Germline V gene sequence: CDR1 LNHDA, CDR2 SQIVND (reference sequence). Trimming removed 8 bases from V and 3 bases from J, with 16 bases in between. The CDR3 DNA sequence: TGTGCCAGTGACGGCGGCGGGGCGAAAGAGACCCAGTACTTC. This gives the protein CASDGGGAKETQYF.

V usage is TRBV14 and J usage is TRBJ2-7; possible D gene TRBD1, 6 bases. V lost 3 bases, J lost 3 bases, and 9 bases lay in between. Per germline, CDR1 SGHDN and CDR2 FVKESK. This CDR3 is 13 amino acids long. CDR3 sequence reads: CASSHTGSYEQYF. The CDR3 region has the DNA TGTGCCAGCAGCCACACAGGGAGCTACGAGCAGTACTTC.

CDR3 loop: CASTSLGVTYEQYF. The CDR3 nucleotides are TGTGCCAGCACAAGCTTGGGGGTTACCTACGAGCAGTACTTC. The genes are TRBV6-5 and TRBJ2-7; D is perhaps TRBD1 or TRBD2 (5 bases each). V was trimmed by 7 bases and J by 2 bases, leaving 15 bases between them. Germline V CDR1 and CDR2: MNHEY, SVGAGI. The CDR3 contains 14 residues.

The V call is TRBV18, the J call TRBJ1-6; D uncertain. The CDR3 extends over 15 amino acids. The germline V gene encodes CDR1 KGHSH and CDR2 LQKENI. V was clipped by 3 bases and J by 7 bases, with 13 bases between them. DNA of the CDR3: TGTGCCAGCTCACCGGGCACCCCATTGAATTCACCCCTCCACTTT. Encoded protein: CASSPGTPLNSPLHF.

The rearrangement joins TRBV6-6 to TRBJ2-2, with TRBD1 identical over 8 bases. This CDR3 region has 16 residues. Germline V gene sequence: CDR1 MNHNY, CDR2 SVGAGI (reference sequence). V lost 8 bases, J lost 4 bases, and 12 bases stayed unmatched. DNA of the CDR3: TGTGCCAGCGTCAGGGCCTCGGGACAGGTCACCGGGGAGCTGTTTTTT. It specifies CASVRASGQVTGELFF.

The V gene is TRBV28, the J gene TRBJ2-3, with 10 positions matching TRBD2. Germline lookup yields CDR1 MDHEN and CDR2 SYDVKM. Unmatched junction bases numbered 10, after V lost 6 bases and J lost 4 bases. The CDR3 runs 16 residues. CDR3 sequence: CASRSASGRVSDTQYF. CDR3 in DNA: TGTGCCAGCAGGTCTGCTAGCGGGAGAGTCTCAGATACGCAGTATTTT.

CDR3 nucleotide sequence: TGTGCCAGCTCACCAGGGACGGCTGGCTGGCCCCAGCATTTT. Amino acids: CASSPGTAGWPQHF. The chain employs TRBV18 and TRBJ1-5; perhaps TRBD1 as D (5 bases). Trimming shortened V by 2 bases and J by 9 bases, and 14 bases separated the two germline ends. Germline-derived CDR1 and CDR2 are KGHSH and LQKENI. CDR3 length: 14 amino acids.

This chain links TRBV18 with TRBJ2-2, with D unclear. CDR3 length: 13 amino acids. Trimming cost V 6 bases and J 1 base, with 6 bases left between them. Germline V gene data show CDR1 as KGHSH and CDR2 as LQKENI. CDR3 in DNA: TGTGCCAGCTCTCCAGAGAACACCGGGGAGCTGTTTTTT. Its protein is CASSPENTGELFF.

V is TRBV7-9 and J is TRBJ2-7; tentative D call: TRBD2 (5 bases). The CDR3 sequence is 14 residues long. CDR1 is SEHNR, CDR2 FQNEAQ, per germline (reference sequence). V was cut by 1 base and J by 0 bases, with 7 bases left in between. This CDR3 reads CASSLDGNSYEQYF. DNA for the CDR3: TGTGCCAGCAGCTTAGACGGGAACTCCTACGAGCAGTACTTC.

This chain joins TRBV21-1 and TRBJ2-7; the D segment call TRBD2 is taken from the table without a DNA check. TRBV21-1 is a pseudogene segment. The CDR3 covers 15 residues. CDR3 nucleotides: TGTGCCAGCAGCATGGAGAGGCAGCCAGTCACGGAGCAGTACTTC. Translating gives CASSMERQPVTEQYF.